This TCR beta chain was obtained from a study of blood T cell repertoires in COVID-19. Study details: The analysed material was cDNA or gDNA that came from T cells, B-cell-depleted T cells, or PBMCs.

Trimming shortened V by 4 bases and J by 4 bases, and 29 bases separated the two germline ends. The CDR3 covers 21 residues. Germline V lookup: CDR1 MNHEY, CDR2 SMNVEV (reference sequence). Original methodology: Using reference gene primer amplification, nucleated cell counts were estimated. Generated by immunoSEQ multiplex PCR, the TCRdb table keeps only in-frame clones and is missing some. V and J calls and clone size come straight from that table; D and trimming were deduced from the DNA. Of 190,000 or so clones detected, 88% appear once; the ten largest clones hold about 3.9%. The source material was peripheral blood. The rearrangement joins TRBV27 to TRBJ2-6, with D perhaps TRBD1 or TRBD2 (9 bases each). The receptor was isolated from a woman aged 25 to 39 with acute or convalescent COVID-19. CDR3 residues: CASSSSLGQGTLAGGANVLTF. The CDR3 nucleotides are TGTGCCAGCAGTTCTTCCTTAGGACAGGGGACCCTAGCGGGAGGGGCCAACGTCCTGACTTTC.